The 20 T cell receptor beta chains below come from one sample, sequenced in a study of shared clonotypes between healthy human individuals. Measured with immunoSEQ multiplex PCR; TCRdb has only the in-frame clones, and not every one. Found here are approximately 100,000 clones, roughly 70% of them singletons; the top ten hold roughly 24%. Sequenced input: memory CD8+ T cells sorted from blood. Subset: CD45RO+ cells pooled with CCR7-negative TemRA cells. The receptors originated from a woman aged 25-40 years in good health.

This chain connects TRBV28 to TRBJ1-2, with D possibly being TRBD1 (5 bases). Trimming cost V 3 bases and J 8 bases, with 13 bases left between them. This CDR3 has 13 residues. CDR1 is MDHEN, CDR2 SYDVKM, per germline. The CDR3 sequence is CASSLTRGSGYTF. The CDR3 bases are TGTGCCAGCAGTTTGACCCGGGGGTCGGGCTACACCTTC.

As concerns this clone: A clone one base away is much larger, so this may be a read error. The V and J genes are TRBV25-1 and TRBJ2-3, with D perhaps TRBD1 (5 bases). The CDR3 contains 14 residues. Between the trimmed V and J ends, which lost 4 bases and 6 bases, there was a span of 14 bases. Germline V CDR1 and CDR2: MGHDK, SYGVNS. The DNA of the CDR3 is TGTGCCAGCAGTGTCCAGGACATTTCGGATACGCAGTATTTT. Encoded protein: CASSVQDISDTQYF.

This clone turned up a few times. The rearrangement links TRBV30 to TRBJ2-5, with TRBD2 matching 8 bases. The J call may be wrong; the DNA end is better matched by TRBJ2-7. The CDR3 runs 15 residues. Looked up from germline, CDR1 is GTSNPN and CDR2 is SVGIG (reference sequence). The DNA for the CDR3 is TGTGCCTGCACCCCTAAACGCGGGGGGAACTACGAGCAGTACTTC. It specifies CACTPKRGGNYEQYF.

This chain joins TRBV10-3 and TRBJ2-5; unclear D gene. CDR1 and CDR2 from the germline V gene are ENHRY and SYGVKD. V lost 0 bases to trimming and J lost 1 base, with 9 bases between them. The CDR3 contains 15 residues. CDR3 in DNA: TGTGCCATCAGTGAGTCCAAGGGCGTCCAAGAGACCCAGTACTTC. This sequence encodes CAISESKGVQETQYF.

The chain uses TRBV12-5 and TRBJ1-2, with TRBD1 as a possible D gene (6 bases). CDR1 and CDR2 (germline): LGHNT, FRNRAP. This CDR3 comprises 13 residues. Trimming took off 2 bases at V and 8 bases at J, with 12 bases between the two ends. This CDR3 reads CASGLIGGKGYTF. The CDR3 DNA follows: TGTGCTAGTGGTTTGATCGGGGGCAAGGGCTACACCTTC.

V usage is TRBV29-1 and J usage is TRBJ1-4, with a tentative D call TRBD1 (5 bases). Germline-derived CDR1 and CDR2 are SQVTM and ANQGSEA. The CDR3 sequence is 14 residues long. The V and J ends lost 7 bases and 5 bases respectively, with 17 bases between them. The CDR3 loop is CSAQGSLSNEKLFF. CDR3 coding DNA: TGCAGCGCCCAGGGTTCGCTCTCCAATGAAAAACTGTTTTTT.

This chain joins TRBV5-4 and TRBJ2-2, with 14 bases matching TRBD2. J lost 5 bases, V lost 4 bases, and 7 bases had no gene match. This CDR3 comprises 17 residues. The germline V gene encodes CDR1 SGHNT and CDR2 YYREEE (reference sequence). The CDR3 loop is CASSNGLAGGGTGELFF. The CDR3 DNA reads TGTGCCAGCAGCAACGGACTAGCGGGAGGAGGAACCGGGGAGCTGTTTTTT.

This chain links TRBV10-1 with TRBJ2-1; D unclear. The V and J ends lost 0 bases and 5 bases respectively, with 8 bases between them. There are 14 residues in the CDR3. CDR1 WNHNN and CDR2 SYGVQD come from the germline V gene (reference sequence). The CDR3 DNA reads as TGCGCCAGCAGTGAGTCGTTCGGTAACAATGAGCAGTTCTTC. Translated: CASSESFGNNEQFF.

This chain uses TRBV6-1 with TRBJ1-2; D unresolved. The V end was cut by 1 base, the J end by 4 bases, with 13 bases between. This CDR3 region has 15 residues. Germline assignment: CDR1 MNHNS and CDR2 SASEGT. The CDR3 nucleotides are TGTGCCAGCAGTGAAGGTCAAGGGCCGGGCTATGGCTACACCTTC. Encoded protein: CASSEGQGPGYGYTF.

The chain joins TRBV11-2 to TRBJ2-1; TRBD1 aligns across 7 bases. This CDR3 is built from 14 residues. The V and J ends lost 5 bases and 6 bases, in that order; junction bases with no gene match: 7. CDR1 is SGHAT, CDR2 FQNNGV, per germline. CDR3 nucleotide sequence: TGTGCCAGCAGCCTGTCTACAGGGGTCAATGAGCAGTTCTTC. Translation gives CASSLSTGVNEQFF.

The rearrangement uses TRBV1 and TRBJ1-5. TRBV1 is shown as a pseudogene. The CDR3 totals 12 residues. The CDR3 bases are TGCACCAGCAGCCAAGCGGGTCAGCCCCAGCATTTT. Translated, it gives CTSSQAGQPQHF.

This clone was counted once. The J gene is TRBJ2-2, the V gene TRBV6-5; 8 positions agree with TRBD2. CDR1 is MNHEY, CDR2 SVGAGI, per germline. The CDR3 is 14 residues long. After removal of 6 bases from V and 5 bases from J, the junction contained 5 bases not matched to a gene. The CDR3 DNA reads TGTGCCAGCAGCCCGACTAGCGATACCGGGGAGCTGTTTTTT. Its translation: CASSPTSDTGELFF.

The chain links TRBV7-7 to TRBJ2-6; no firm D call. The CDR3 sequence is 18 residues long. The V and J ends lost 5 bases and 5 bases respectively, with 22 bases between them. Germline CDR1 is SSHAT and CDR2 is FNYEAQ (reference sequence). The CDR3 DNA reads as TGTGCCAGCAGCGCGACCACTGTGCCACAAAGTCGGGCCAACGTCCTGACTTTC. Its protein is CASSATTVPQSRANVLTF.

The CDR3 is CASSEPGTGIRHNEQFF. In nucleotides, the CDR3 is TGTGCCAGCAGTGAGCCCGGCACAGGCATCCGTCACAATGAGCAGTTCTTC. This sequence joins TRBV25-1 and TRBJ2-1; maybe TRBD1 (5 bases). The V gene lost 3 bases and the J gene lost 5 bases, with 20 bases spanning the gap. CDR1 and CDR2 (germline): MGHDK, SYGVNS. The CDR3 is made up of 17 amino acids. Full variable domain (outside the CDR3, taken from reference TRBV25-1 and TRBJ2-1): EADIYQTPRYLVIGTGKKITLECSQTMGHDKMYWYQQDPGMELHLIHYSYGVNSTEKGDLSSESTVSRIRTEHFPLTLESARPSHTSQYLCASSEPGTGIRHNEQFFGPGTRLTVL.

This clone was seen a few times. The chain employs TRBV5-1 and TRBJ2-3, with D uncertain. Germline-derived CDR1 and CDR2 are SGHRS and YFSETQ. The CDR3 totals 17 residues. The V end was cut by 0 bases, the J end by 1 base, with 15 bases between. For the CDR3, the DNA is TGCGCCAGCAGCTTGGCCGGGTCTCGAGTGGGCACAGATACGCAGTATTTT. It translates to CASSLAGSRVGTDTQYF. The entire variable domain, with the rest obtained from reference TRBV5-1 and TRBJ2-3, is as follows: KAGVTQTPRYLIKTRGQQVTLSCSPISGHRSVSWYQQTPGQGLQFLFEYFSETQRNKGNFPGRFSGRQFSNSRSEMNVSTLELGDSALYLCASSLAGSRVGTDTQYFGPGTRLTVL.

The CDR3 sequence is CASSPTGSTDTQYF. The CDR3 nucleotides read TGTGCCAGCAGCCCGACAGGGAGCACAGATACGCAGTATTTT. The V call is TRBV6-4, the J call TRBJ2-3, with TRBD1 matching over 7 bases. The trim removed 6 bases at V and 0 bases at J, leaving 3 bases unmatched. CDR3 length: 14 residues. Germline V gene lookup returns CDR1 MRHNA and CDR2 SNTAGT.

This chain links TRBV29-1 with TRBJ1-2; the D is unclear. V lost 0 bases to trimming and J lost 3 bases, with 17 bases between them. Germline-derived CDR1 and CDR2 are SQVTM and ANQGSEA. This CDR3 is built from 16 residues. The CDR3 region has the DNA TGCAGCGTTGAAGAAGAGGGAGCCCACGCACACTATGGCTACACCTTC. It codes for CSVEEEGAHAHYGYTF.

The V and J genes are TRBV2 and TRBJ2-5; D might be TRBD1 (5 bases). The J call may be mistaken, given a closer DNA end match to TRBJ2-7. Germline assignment: CDR1 SNHLY and CDR2 FYNNEI. The CDR3 contains 14 residues. CDR3 in amino acids: CASSEKGHRHEQYF. DNA for the CDR3: TGTGCCAGCAGTGAAAAGGGGCATAGGCACGAGCAGTACTTC.

The chain recombines TRBV2 with TRBJ1-1; a possible D gene is TRBD1 (6 bases). Germline V gene sequence: CDR1 SNHLY, CDR2 FYNNEI. This CDR3 region has 14 residues. The V end lost 6 bases, the J end lost 0 bases, and 11 bases lay between the germline ends. The CDR3 bases are TGTGCCAGCAGGGCAGGGGAAATGAACACTGAAGCTTTCTTT. This encodes CASRAGEMNTEAFF.

J is TRBJ2-7 and V is TRBV5-4, with TRBD2 identical over 12 bases. This CDR3 comprises 14 residues. After removal of 7 bases from V and 2 bases from J, the junction contained 4 bases not matched to a gene. CDR1 and CDR2 (germline): SGHNT, YYREEE (reference sequence). CDR3 region: CASFPSGRAYEQYF. The DNA for the CDR3 is TGTGCCAGCTTCCCTAGCGGGAGGGCCTACGAGCAGTACTTC. Full variable domain (rest looked up from reference TRBV5-4 and TRBJ2-7): ETGVTQSPTHLIKTRGQQVTLRCSSQSGHNTVSWYQQALGQGPQFIFQYYREEENGRGNFPPRFSGLQFPNYSSELNVNALELDDSALYLCASFPSGRAYEQYFGPGTRLTVT.